This T cell receptor (beta chain) was profiled in a study of regulatory T cells in long-lasting Graves disease. Construction of the TCR beta libraries employed iRepertoire HTBI primers in conjunction with Arm-PCR of CDR3 regions. TCRdb itself ran the multiplex PCR reads through MiXCR, one entry per CDR3 protein. In the table there are 300,000 or so distinct CDR3 sequences, roughly 21% of which are singletons. Described time point: persistent/refractory GD, antithyroid drugs over 5 years with positive TRAb. RNA extracted from PBMCs served as the sequencing template. The receptor was derived from a female donor with Graves disease. The source was peripheral blood mononuclear cells (PBMCs), collected when the disease was refractory, from a patient treated with antithyroid drugs.

The CDR3 bases are TGTGCCAGCAGGGATAGAAACACCATATATTTT. It yields the protein CASRDRNTIYF. This chain connects TRBV12-3 or TRBV12-4 to TRBJ1-3; D not resolved. Trimming removed 6 bases from V and 5 bases from J, with 5 bases in between. The CDR3 covers 11 residues.